Reported below is one TCR beta chain. Its antigen is still unknown. The data derive from a study of shared clonotypes between healthy human individuals. Findings of the study overall: An effect of sequencing depth on clonotype sharing among donors was expected.

Assay execution took place at the deep level. TCRdb's copy holds only in-frame clones and misses some; the assay was immunoSEQ multiplex PCR. The sample lists about 480,000 clones; 60% to 80% were seen once. Germline V gene lookup returns CDR1 SGHDT and CDR2 YYEEEE. V was cut by 0 bases and J by 5 bases, with 16 bases left in between. This CDR3 comprises 16 residues. All donors were Caucasian adults living in Nashville, Tennessee. The V and J genes are TRBV5-6 and TRBJ2-3; tentative D call: TRBD2 (5 bases). The clonotype originates from a middle-aged woman in good health. Some clones in this sample may be carry-over from other donors' samples. The sample comprised PBMCs. CDR3 sequence reads: CASSLVGSVGLDTQYF. The CDR3 nucleotides are TGTGCCAGCAGCTTGGTTGGTAGCGTGGGTTTAGATACGCAGTATTTT.